This T cell receptor beta chain was captured by sequencing in a study of human T cells and chemical hapten exposure. Time point: patch test 1, 2 weeks after DPC sensitization. The sample's treatment: therapeutic diphenylcyclopropenone sensitization with weekly scalp DPC. MiXCR, run by TCRdb on the RACE reads, gives a single entry per CDR3 protein. The sample records 95,000 to 150,000 distinct CDR3 sequences, roughly 13% being singletons. The table lists this clonotype with many counts. The input for sequencing was whole blood, taken in connection with sensitization to the hapten diphenylcyclopropenone (DPC). The TCR was taken from a man aged 18-30 years with alopecia areata. Some clones in this sample may be carry-over from other donors' samples.

In DNA form, the CDR3 reads TGTGCCAGCAGTGAACGACAGCTCTCTAACTATGGCTACACCTTC. It encodes CASSERQLSNYGYTF. V gene TRBV6-1 combines with J gene TRBJ1-2; D possibly corresponds to TRBD1 (5 bases). The CDR3 extends over 15 amino acids. Germline loops: CDR1 MNHNS, CDR2 SASEGT. V shed 2 bases and J shed 0 bases, with 10 bases lying between them.